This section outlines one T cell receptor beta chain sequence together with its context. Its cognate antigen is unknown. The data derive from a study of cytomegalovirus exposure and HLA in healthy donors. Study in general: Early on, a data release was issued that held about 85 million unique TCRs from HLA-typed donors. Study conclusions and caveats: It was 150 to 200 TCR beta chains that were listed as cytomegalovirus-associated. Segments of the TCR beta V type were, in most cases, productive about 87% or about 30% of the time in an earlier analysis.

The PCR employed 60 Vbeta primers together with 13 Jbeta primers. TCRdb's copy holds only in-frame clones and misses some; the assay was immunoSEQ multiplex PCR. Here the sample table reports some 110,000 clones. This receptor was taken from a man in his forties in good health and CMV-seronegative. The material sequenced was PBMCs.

The CDR3 DNA is TGTGCCAGCAGTTTGCCAGGCCGGGGGCAGCCCCAGCATTTT. Its protein product is CASSLPGRGQPQHF. This chain uses TRBV28 with TRBJ1-5, with D possibly matching TRBD1 (5 bases). The CDR3 contains 14 residues. Germline CDR1 is MDHEN and CDR2 is SYDVKM. Trimming left V 3 bases short and J 7 bases short, with 13 bases between.